These T cell receptor beta chains were read from a single sample in a study of patients and donors after allogeneic stem cell transplantation. MiXCR, applied by TCRdb to the RT-PCR reads, yields one record per CDR3 protein. Among around 150,000 distinct CDR3 sequences listed, roughly two fifths were seen once. Sample: blood, either unsorted or a sorted T cell fraction (not recorded which). The origin of the receptors is a human donor who was either an allogeneic HSCT recipient or a stem cell or donor lymphocyte infusion donor (not recorded which). It is not recorded whose cells these are; they may come from a transplant donor. The CDR3 runs from the conserved cysteine through the conserved F or W. D genes are given only for firm matches. The size entry is marked missing in some rows and otherwise reads once, few, many or a size class.

size: NA
J: TRBJ2-1
D: NA
V: TRBV12-5
CDR3: CASSLYSYNEQFF
DNA: TGTGCTAGTTCCTTATACTCCTACAATGAGCAGTTCTTC

size: NA
J: TRBJ1-1
D: NA
V: TRBV12-3/TRBV12-4
CDR3: CASTLGSYTEAFF
DNA: TGTGCCAGCACCTTAGGGTCTTACACTGAAGCTTTCTTT

size: few
J: TRBJ1-6
D: NA
V: TRBV28
CDR3: CASSFPSPLHF
DNA: TGTGCCAGCAGTTTTCCTTCACCCCTCCACTTT

size: NA
J: TRBJ1-2
D: NA
V: TRBV5-1
CDR3: CASSLEQGIYGYTF
DNA: TGCGCCAGCAGCTTGGAACAAGGGATCTATGGCTACACCTTC

size: many
J: TRBJ2-7
D: TRBD1
V: TRBV5-1
CDR3: CASSLRTGTDYYEQYF
DNA: TGCGCCAGCAGCTTGAGGACCGGGACAGACTATTACGAGCAGTACTTC

size: NA
J: TRBJ1-1
D: TRBD1
V: TRBV4-3
CDR3: CASSRIPTGTDTEAFF
DNA: TGCGCCAGCAGCCGAATCCCGACGGGGACAGACACTGAAGCTTTCTTT

size: NA
J: TRBJ1-1
D: NA
V: TRBV4-3
CDR3: CASSQSIGWNTEAFF
DNA: TGCGCCAGCAGCCAGTCAATAGGTTGGAACACTGAAGCTTTCTTT

size: few
J: TRBJ1-6
D: NA
V: TRBV27
CDR3: CASSYSGSPLHF
DNA: TGTGCCAGCAGTTATTCCGGATCACCCCTCCACTTT

size: NA
J: TRBJ2-1
D: NA
V: TRBV4-2
CDR3: CASSQGGIQQFF
DNA: TGTGCCAGCAGCCAAGGCGGGATTCAGCAGTTCTTC

size: NA
J: TRBJ1-1
D: NA
V: TRBV6-5
CDR3: CASSYRGRGAEAFF
DNA: TGTGCCAGCAGTTACCGGGGGCGCGGGGCTGAAGCTTTCTTT

size: many
J: TRBJ1-1
D: NA
V: TRBV4-1
CDR3: CASSQEAGNTEAFF
DNA: TGCGCCAGCAGCCAGGAGGCGGGGAACACTGAAGCTTTCTTT

size: few
J: TRBJ1-2
D: TRBD1
V: TRBV7-2
CDR3: CASSSYRGRRDGYTF
DNA: TGTGCCAGCAGCTCATACAGGGGGCGCAGGGATGGCTACACCTTC

size: few
J: TRBJ1-5
D: TRBD1
V: TRBV7-2
CDR3: CASSPRTGNQPQHF
DNA: TGTGCCAGCAGCCCGAGGACAGGGAATCAGCCCCAGCATTTT

size: many
J: TRBJ1-1
D: NA
V: TRBV28
CDR3: CASSVDRSYTEAFF
DNA: TGTGCCAGCAGTGTGGACAGATCTTACACTGAAGCTTTCTTT

size: NA
J: TRBJ2-3
D: TRBD1
V: TRBV7-4
CDR3: CASSLPGTGGIDTQYF
DNA: TGTGCCAGCAGCTTACCGGGGACAGGGGGCATAGATACGCAGTATTTT

size: NA
J: TRBJ2-7
D: TRBD1
V: TRBV5-1
CDR3: CASSLGTGSGEQYF
DNA: TGCGCCAGCAGCTTAGGGACAGGGTCTGGCGAGCAGTACTTC

size: NA
J: TRBJ2-7
D: NA
V: TRBV5-6
CDR3: CASSFGSYEQYF
DNA: TGTGCCAGCAGCTTTGGATCCTACGAGCAGTACTTC

size: many
J: TRBJ1-6
D: NA
V: TRBV27
CDR3: CASSAGHLIDNSPLHF
DNA: TGTGCCAGCAGTGCGGGACACCTGATCGACAATTCACCCCTCCACTTT

size: NA
J: TRBJ1-1
D: NA
V: TRBV12-3/TRBV12-4
CDR3: CASSLDTGVTEAFF
DNA: TGTGCCAGCAGTTTAGACACAGGAGTCACTGAAGCTTTCTTT

size: NA
J: TRBJ2-5
D: NA
V: TRBV6-6
CDR3: CASNAGRETQYF
DNA: TGTGCCAGCAACGCGGGGCGGGAGACCCAGTACTTC

size: few
J: TRBJ2-5
D: TRBD2
V: TRBV7-2
CDR3: CASSFSGGGETQYF
DNA: TGTGCCAGCAGTTTCAGCGGGGGGGGAGAGACCCAGTACTTC

size: NA
J: TRBJ2-5
D: NA
V: TRBV29-1
CDR3: CSVALEQGQTQYF
DNA: TGCAGCGTTGCTTTGGAGCAGGGCCAGACCCAGTACTTC

size: few
J: TRBJ1-2
D: NA
V: TRBV29-1
CDR3: CSVGRLVRGYTF
DNA: TGCAGCGTTGGGCGCCTGGTTCGGGGCTACACCTTC

size: few
J: TRBJ1-4
D: NA
V: TRBV10-3
CDR3: CAIGEAVDEKLFF
DNA: TGTGCCATCGGGGAGGCCGTAGATGAAAAACTGTTTTTT

size: NA
J: TRBJ2-7
D: NA
V: TRBV4-3
CDR3: CASSQGGPGSYEQYF
DNA: TGCGCCAGCAGCCAAGGGGGGCCGGGGTCTTACGAGCAGTACTTC

size: once
J: TRBJ1-5
D: NA
V: TRBV28
CDR3: CASSLSSGAVYQPQHF
DNA: TGTGCCAGCAGTTTGTCGTCCGGGGCCGTGTATCAGCCCCAGCATTTT

size: NA
J: TRBJ2-1
D: TRBD1
V: TRBV12-3/TRBV12-4
CDR3: CASSHDRGQYNEQFF
DNA: TGTGCCAGCAGTCACGACAGGGGGCAATACAATGAGCAGTTCTTC

size: few
J: TRBJ1-1
D: NA
V: TRBV20-1
CDR3: CSASTLQEKNTEAFF
DNA: TGCAGTGCTAGTACCTTACAGGAGAAGAACACTGAAGCTTTCTTT

size: NA
J: TRBJ1-5
D: NA
V: TRBV27
CDR3: CASSPLMIPGRSDQPQHF
DNA: TGTGCCAGCAGTCCCCTTATGATCCCAGGGAGGAGTGATCAGCCCCAGCATTTT

size: NA
J: TRBJ2-2
D: NA
V: TRBV7-2
CDR3: CASTYELGPQGGELFF
DNA: TGTGCCAGCACCTACGAGCTAGGCCCCCAGGGCGGGGAGCTGTTTTTT

size: few
J: TRBJ1-3
D: NA
V: TRBV20-1
CDR3: CSASQPTGSGNTIYF
DNA: TGCAGTGCCTCTCAACCGACAGGATCTGGAAACACCATATATTTT

size: few
J: TRBJ1-1
D: NA
V: TRBV5-1
CDR3: CASSLIGGNTEAFF
DNA: TGCGCCAGCAGCTTGATCGGGGGAAACACTGAAGCTTTCTTT

size: few
J: TRBJ1-3
D: NA
V: TRBV12-3/TRBV12-4
CDR3: CASSLVGTSGNTIYF
DNA: TGTGCCAGCAGTTTAGTAGGAACCTCTGGAAACACCATATATTTT

size: NA
J: TRBJ1-2
D: NA
V: TRBV7-2
CDR3: CASSFLTEGYGYTF
DNA: TGTGCCAGCAGCTTCTTGACAGAAGGCTATGGCTACACCTTC

size: few
J: TRBJ1-1
D: NA
V: TRBV28
CDR3: CASSPPEGTPSEAFF
DNA: TGTGCCAGCAGTCCCCCTGAGGGGACGCCCTCTGAAGCTTTCTTT

size: few
J: TRBJ1-1
D: NA
V: TRBV2
CDR3: CARLPGEAFF
DNA: TGTGCCAGATTACCAGGGGAAGCTTTCTTT

size: few
J: TRBJ1-2
D: NA
V: TRBV29-1
CDR3: CSVEEAGVRGYTF
DNA: TGCAGCGTTGAAGAGGCGGGGGTACGTGGCTACACCTTC

size: NA
J: TRBJ2-3
D: TRBD2
V: TRBV2
CDR3: CASSDGGLAPSDTQYF
DNA: TGTGCCAGCAGTGACGGGGGACTAGCACCGTCAGATACGCAGTATTTT

size: NA
J: TRBJ1-3
D: NA
V: TRBV12-3/TRBV12-4
CDR3: CASSTIGSSGNTIYF
DNA: TGTGCCAGCAGCACGATCGGCAGCTCTGGAAACACCATATATTTT

size: few
J: TRBJ2-7
D: TRBD1
V: TRBV29-1
CDR3: CSVVRTGVDEQYF
DNA: TGCAGCGTTGTGAGGACAGGGGTAGACGAGCAGTACTTC

size: few
J: TRBJ1-5
D: NA
V: TRBV6-1
CDR3: CASSEQANQPQHF
DNA: TGTGCCAGCAGTGAACAGGCAAATCAGCCCCAGCATTTT

size: few
J: TRBJ1-1
D: NA
V: TRBV5-1
CDR3: CATSLVSGRDTEAFF
DNA: TGCGCCACCTCACTTGTGTCAGGGCGGGACACTGAAGCTTTCTTT

size: NA
J: TRBJ1-1
D: NA
V: TRBV13
CDR3: CASSQRAGRTEAFF
DNA: TGTGCCAGCAGTCAGCGGGCGGGAAGGACTGAAGCTTTCTTT

size: NA
J: TRBJ1-2
D: NA
V: TRBV20-1
CDR3: CSAISFTGHGYTF
DNA: TGCAGTGCTATCAGTTTTACAGGGCACGGCTACACCTTC

size: NA
J: TRBJ1-4
D: NA
V: TRBV7-7
CDR3: CASSPEGGKLFF
DNA: TGTGCTAGCAGCCCGGAGGGGGGAAAACTGTTTTTT

size: NA
J: TRBJ1-6
D: TRBD1
V: TRBV6-6
CDR3: CASSPTGGGNSPLHF
DNA: TGTGCCAGCAGTCCTACAGGGGGCGGCAATTCACCCCTCCACTTT

size: NA
J: TRBJ2-3
D: NA
V: TRBV29-1
CDR3: CSGTRQGTDTQYF
DNA: TGCAGCGGGACTAGACAGGGTACAGATACGCAGTATTTT

size: NA
J: TRBJ1-1
D: NA
V: TRBV12-3/TRBV12-4
CDR3: CASTWGQGLNTEAFF
DNA: TGTGCCAGCACCTGGGGCCAGGGGTTGAACACTGAAGCTTTCTTT